Each of the 30 T cell receptor beta chains below was sequenced from the same sample in a study of cytomegalovirus exposure and HLA in healthy donors. The PCR was carried out with 60 Vbeta primers and 13 Jbeta primers. The method was immunoSEQ multiplex PCR; TCRdb's version includes in-frame clones alone and lacks a portion of them. The sample yields 160,000 or so clones, around 88% seen once. The sample comprised PBMCs. These receptors all come from a woman under 40 in good health and CMV-seronegative.

V and J are TRBV2 and TRBJ1-2; a possible D gene is TRBD1 (6 bases). CDR1 and CDR2 (germline): SNHLY, FYNNEI. The CDR3 consists of 11 residues. Here the CDR3 reads CATTGFYGYTF. The CDR3 nucleotides are TGTGCTACCACAGGGTTCTATGGCTACACCTTC.

The chain links TRBV15 to TRBJ2-7; D possibly corresponds to TRBD2 (7 bases). CDR1 LNHNV and CDR2 YYDKDF come from the germline V gene (reference sequence). CDR3 length equals 13 residues. Trimming took 9 bases from V and 4 from J, leaving 16 bases between them. The CDR3 loop is CATSGGGWYEQYF. Here the CDR3 DNA reads TGTGCCACGAGCGGCGGGGGCTGGTACGAGCAGTACTTC.

The chain is built from TRBV4-3 and TRBJ1-1; the D gene is possibly TRBD1 (6 bases). V was cut by 0 bases and J by 0 bases, with 8 bases left in between. Germline V lookup: CDR1 LGHNA, CDR2 YSLEER. The CDR3 contains 15 residues. DNA for the CDR3: TGCGCCAGCAGCCAAGAGCGGGGGCTGAACACTGAAGCTTTCTTT. Translating gives CASSQERGLNTEAFF.

This chain joins TRBV6-5 and TRBJ2-1, with TRBD2 matching over 12 bases. Germline V gives CDR1 MNHEY, CDR2 SVGAGI. Germline trimming cut 6 bases from V and 8 bases from J; bases unmatched to any gene: 8. The CDR3 loop spans 15 amino acids. CDR3 protein: CASSPGLAGFYEQFF. CDR3 coding DNA: TGTGCCAGCAGCCCAGGACTAGCGGGATTCTATGAGCAGTTCTTC.

The J gene is TRBJ2-7, the V gene TRBV30, with D maybe TRBD1 (5 bases). V was clipped by 2 bases and J by 5 bases, with 13 bases between them. The CDR3 is made up of 13 amino acids. From germline, CDR1 is GTSNPN and CDR2 SVGIG (reference sequence). This chain's CDR3 is CAWSQTESHEQYF. The CDR3 bases are TGTGCCTGGAGTCAGACAGAAAGCCACGAGCAGTACTTC. The whole variable domain, remainder taken from reference TRBV30 and TRBJ2-7, is SQTIHQWPATLVQPVGSPLSLECTVEGTSNPNLYWYRQAAGRGLQLLFYSVGIGQISSEVPQNLSASRPQDRQFILSSKKLLLSDSGFYLCAWSQTESHEQYFGPGTRLTVT.

The J gene is TRBJ2-3, the V gene TRBV9; the D gene is possibly TRBD2 (5 bases). Germline V gives CDR1 SGDLS, CDR2 YYNGEE. Between the trimmed V and J ends, which lost 4 bases and 0 bases, there was a span of 12 bases. The length of the CDR3 is 15 residues. CDR3 sequence: CASSPGAASTDTQYF. The CDR3, as DNA: TGTGCCAGCAGCCCTGGAGCGGCTAGCACAGATACGCAGTATTTT.

This chain uses TRBV6-5 with TRBJ1-5, with D hard to call. This CDR3 spans 15 amino acids. V was shortened by 7 bases and J by 6 bases, with 19 bases between the two germline ends. Germline V gene data show CDR1 as MNHEY and CDR2 as SVGAGI. CDR3 nucleotides: TGTGCCAGCAAGCGATGGGAGGGCGTAGGTCAGCCCCAGCATTTT. Protein sequence: CASKRWEGVGQPQHF.

The DNA for the CDR3 is TGTGCCACACAGGGTTGGGATGAGCAGTTCTTC. It specifies CATQGWDEQFF. This chain links TRBV27 with TRBJ2-1, with TRBD1 as a possible D gene (6 bases). Germline V gene lookup returns CDR1 MNHEY and CDR2 SMNVEV (reference sequence). Trimming shortened V by 10 bases and J by 8 bases, and 12 bases separated the two germline ends. The CDR3 consists of 11 residues.

The rearrangement joins TRBV5-1 to TRBJ2-7; a weak D match, TRBD2 (6 bases). Trimming pared 0 bases from V and 0 bases from J, leaving 10 bases between. Per germline, CDR1 SGHRS and CDR2 YFSETQ. The length of the CDR3 is 15 residues. The CDR3 nucleotides read TGCGCCAGCAGCTTGGCTCGGGAGAGCTCCTACGAGCAGTACTTC. Residues: CASSLARESSYEQYF.

CDR3 in amino acids: CASSSSRGSRNQPQHF. The CDR3 coding sequence is TGTGCCAGCAGTTCCAGCAGGGGGTCTCGCAATCAGCCCCAGCATTTT. The V and J genes are TRBV28 and TRBJ1-5; 7 bases map to TRBD1. Germline V gene lookup returns CDR1 MDHEN and CDR2 SYDVKM. J gave up 2 bases and V 4 bases, and 8 bases lay outside the gene matches. The CDR3 runs 16 residues.

The V and J genes are TRBV4-1 and TRBJ2-7; the match to TRBD1 covers 8 bases. The germline CDR1 and CDR2 sequences are MGHRA and YSYEKL. After removal of 0 bases from V and 5 bases from J, the junction contained 6 bases not matched to a gene. The length of the CDR3 is 15 residues. The CDR3 protein is CASSQDRTGFDEQYF. The CDR3 region has the DNA TGCGCCAGCAGCCAAGACCGGACAGGGTTCGACGAGCAGTACTTC.

The chain links TRBV10-3 to TRBJ2-5; D is uncertain. The V end was cut by 2 bases, the J end by 11 bases, with 21 bases between. CDR3 length: 15 amino acids. Germline values: CDR1 ENHRY, CDR2 SYGVKD. CDR3 sequence reads: CAISELDPLSLEQYF. CDR3 in DNA: TGTGCCATCAGTGAGCTCGACCCGTTGAGCCTAGAGCAGTACTTC.

The CDR3 spells CASRADRTSTGELFF. The CDR3 region has the DNA TGTGCCAGCAGAGCGGACAGGACTTCCACCGGGGAGCTGTTTTTT. The genes are TRBV28 and TRBJ2-2; 7 bases align to TRBD1. This CDR3 spans 15 amino acids. The V gene's germline CDR1 is MDHEN and CDR2 SYDVKM. Germline trimming cut 6 bases from V and 4 bases from J; bases unmatched to any gene: 8.

The chain employs TRBV7-9 and TRBJ2-4; a weak D match, TRBD2 (6 bases). The CDR3 contains 17 residues. V lost 1 base, J lost 0 bases, and 13 bases lay in between. Per germline, CDR1 SEHNR and CDR2 FQNEAQ (reference sequence). Here the CDR3 reads CASSLGRVAKAKNIQYF. In nucleotides, the CDR3 is TGTGCCAGCAGCTTAGGGAGGGTGGCCAAAGCCAAAAACATTCAGTACTTC.

V and J are TRBV21-1 and TRBJ1-6; TRBD1, the D gene given by the table, was not confirmed from the DNA. TRBV21-1 is reported as a pseudogene. The CDR3 totals 15 residues. Written as DNA, the CDR3 is TGTGCCAGCGCAAAGGACAGGAGATATAATTCACCCCTCCACTTT. This gives the protein CASAKDRRYNSPLHF.

The V call is TRBV15, the J call TRBJ2-1; no reliable D call. The CDR3 spans 16 residues. V lost 5 bases to trimming and J lost 7 bases, with 21 bases between them. CDR1 is LNHNV, CDR2 YYDKDF, per germline (reference sequence). The CDR3 loop is CATSSRASSYGNEQFF. CDR3 bases: TGTGCCACCAGCTCTAGAGCCAGCTCCTATGGGAATGAGCAGTTCTTC.

This clone has a single count. V usage is TRBV6-4 and J usage is TRBJ2-3; D uncertain. V shed 4 bases and J shed 5 bases, with 10 bases lying between them. The CDR3 has 13 amino acids. Germline V gene sequence: CDR1 MRHNA, CDR2 SNTAGT. The CDR3 is CASSARRGDTQYF. Written as DNA, the CDR3 is TGTGCCAGCAGTGCCCGGAGAGGAGATACGCAGTATTTT.

This chain links TRBV10-2 with TRBJ2-7, with a tentative D call TRBD2 (7 bases). CDR3 length: 15 amino acids. The ends were cut back, 6 bases at V and 2 bases at J, with 17 bases in the middle. Germline V gene data show CDR1 as WSHSY and CDR2 as SAAADI. CDR3 protein: CASRRGGQGTYEQYF. CDR3 in DNA: TGCGCCAGCAGGAGGGGAGGGCAGGGGACCTACGAGCAGTACTTC.

The table lists this clone with a few counts. The chain employs TRBV7-9 and TRBJ2-7, with 7 bases that match TRBD1. Germline assignment: CDR1 SEHNR and CDR2 FQNEAQ (reference sequence). This CDR3 contains 14 residues. V trimming: 3 bases; J trimming: 3 bases; junction bases outside the gene matches: 5. CDR3 residues: CASSFTGEGYEQYF. The CDR3 region has the DNA TGTGCCAGCAGCTTTACAGGGGAAGGCTACGAGCAGTACTTC.

This clone was picked up one time. The chain links TRBV2 to TRBJ2-5; the match to TRBD2 covers 10 bases. With 7 bases clipped from V and 5 bases from J, the junction kept 4 bases outside the gene matches. There are 13 residues in the CDR3. Germline values: CDR1 SNHLY, CDR2 FYNNEI. The CDR3 region has the DNA TGTGCCAGCACGGGACTAGCGTTGGAGACCCAGTACTTC. It encodes CASTGLALETQYF.

The chain links TRBV9 to TRBJ2-5, with 13 bases identical to TRBD2. V was pared by 4 bases and J by 2 bases, with 8 bases of the junction left unmatched. The CDR3 has 17 residues. From germline, CDR1 is SGDLS and CDR2 YYNGEE. The CDR3 region is CASSFRTSGGLQETQYF. CDR3 in DNA: TGTGCCAGCAGCTTCCGGACTAGCGGGGGTTTACAAGAGACCCAGTACTTC.

This chain's CDR3 is CASSLLPNEQFF. CDR3 sequence (DNA): TGTGCCAGCAGCCTATTACCCAATGAGCAGTTCTTC. The chain is built from TRBV11-3 and TRBJ2-1; D not resolved. Looked up from germline, CDR1 is SGHNT and CDR2 is YENEEA. Deletions cut 5 bases from V and 6 bases from J, with 8 bases between. The CDR3 covers 12 residues.

The rearrangement joins TRBV11-2 to TRBJ2-7, with D possibly TRBD1 on 6 matching bases. Germline loops: CDR1 SGHAT, CDR2 FQNNGV. V was cut by 6 bases and J by 0 bases, with 15 bases left in between. The CDR3 covers 15 residues. The CDR3 is CASSNRQASSYEQYF. As DNA, the CDR3 is TGTGCCAGCAGTAATAGACAGGCAAGCTCCTACGAGCAGTACTTC.

The chain uses TRBV15 and TRBJ2-5; 7 bases align to TRBD2. Trimming removed 0 bases from V and 5 bases from J; junction bases left unmatched: 6. The CDR3 contains 15 residues. Germline V lookup: CDR1 LNHNV, CDR2 YYDKDF (reference sequence). In DNA, the CDR3 is TGTGCCACCAGCAGAGATGTGGGAGGGCTGGAGACCCAGTACTTC. Amino acid sequence: CATSRDVGGLETQYF.

The chain is built from TRBV4-1 and TRBJ2-3; D unclear. Germline V gene data show CDR1 as MGHRA and CDR2 as YSYEKL. This CDR3 is 14 amino acids long. V was pared by 0 bases and J by 3 bases, with 7 bases between. Here the CDR3 DNA reads TGCGCCAGCAGCCAAGAGACTCGAACAGATACGCAGTATTTT. This translates into CASSQETRTDTQYF.

The V gene is TRBV15, the J gene TRBJ1-2; 7 bases are a match to TRBD1. The CDR3 sequence is 18 residues long. Germline CDR1 is LNHNV and CDR2 is YYDKDF (reference sequence). J lost 0 bases, V lost 1 base, and 11 bases had no gene match. The CDR3 region has the DNA TGTGCCACCAGCAGAGGGGTAACAGGGGATAGGACTAACTATGGCTACACCTTC. As protein: CATSRGVTGDRTNYGYTF.

This clone was seen a handful of times. The chain employs TRBV2 and TRBJ1-5; no definite D call. The CDR3 spans 17 residues. V gave up 6 bases and J gave up 8 bases, with 26 bases separating them. Germline assignment: CDR1 SNHLY and CDR2 FYNNEI. Here the CDR3 DNA reads TGTGCCAGCAGCAGTGGGTTTGGAGGCGGGAATAATGAGCCCCAGCATTTT. It is translated as CASSSGFGGGNNEPQHF. The full variable domain, with the rest looked up from reference TRBV2 and TRBJ1-5, is EPEVTQTPSHQVTQMGQEVILRCVPISNHLYFYWYRQILGQKVEFLVSFYNNEISEKSEIFDDQFSVERPDGSNFTLKIRSTKLEDSAMYFCASSSGFGGGNNEPQHFGDGTRLSIL.

The chain links TRBV10-3 to TRBJ2-7; no reliable D call. The CDR3 covers 14 residues. V was pared by 3 bases and J by 0 bases, with 9 bases between. Germline assignment: CDR1 ENHRY and CDR2 SYGVKD. CDR3 DNA sequence: TGTGCCATCAGTGAAGGCGGTGGCTCCTACGAGCAGTACTTC. Protein product: CAISEGGGSYEQYF.

This rearrangement joins TRBV28 to TRBJ1-2; TRBD1 matches 8 bases. CDR1 is MDHEN and CDR2 is SYDVKM in the germline V gene. Unmatched junction bases numbered 8, after V lost 6 bases and J lost 5 bases. The length of the CDR3 is 14 residues. CDR3 nucleotides: TGTGCCAGCAGACTACAGGGGGATTGGTATGGCTACACCTTC. Its protein product is CASRLQGDWYGYTF.

In this sample, this clone turned up a few times. DNA for the CDR3: TGCGCCAGCAGCCAACCCGGGAAAAGCAATCAGCCCCAGCATTTT. Translation: CASSQPGKSNQPQHF. The rearrangement uses TRBV4-1 and TRBJ1-5, with D unclear. The CDR3 has 15 residues. Trimming shortened V by 2 bases and J by 1 base, and 9 bases separated the two germline ends. The germline gives CDR1 MGHRA, CDR2 YSYEKL.